Listed below are T cell receptor beta chains from one sample, sequenced in a study of blood T cell repertoires in COVID-19. Assay: immunoSEQ multiplex PCR; the TCRdb copy retains only in-frame clones and omits some. This table has under 300,000 clones, around 86% appearing once. Material: peripheral blood. All receptors come from a woman in her 70s with active or convalescent COVID-19. CDR3s include the opening cysteine and the closing phenylalanine or tryptophan. A D gene is named only where the DNA matches it firmly. Clone size is stated in some rows and not others, as once, few, many or a class when expanded.

v_call	d_call	j_call	clone_size	cdr3_aa	cdr3_nt
TRBV19	.	TRBJ2-2	.	CASSEQGTGELFF	TGTGCCAGTAGTGAACAGGGTACCGGGGAGCTGTTTTTT
TRBV19	.	TRBJ1-5	.	CATWKGNGNQPQHF	TGTGCCACTTGGAAGGGGAACGGCAATCAGCCCCAGCATTTT
TRBV6-2/TRBV6-3	TRBD1	TRBJ2-2	.	CASSRQGLLFF	TGTGCCAGCAGCCGACAGGGCCTACTGTTTTTT
TRBV5-1	.	TRBJ1-6	.	CASSKGVSAYNSPLHF	TGCGCCAGCAGCAAGGGGGTGTCGGCCTATAATTCACCCCTCCACTTT
TRBV11-3	TRBD1	TRBJ1-6	.	CASSMGQGVTPLHF	TGTGCCAGCAGCATGGGACAGGGCGTTACACCCCTCCACTTT
TRBV12-5	.	TRBJ2-2	.	CASGLSGQWTGELFF	TGTGCTAGTGGTTTGTCCGGACAGTGGACCGGGGAGCTGTTTTTT
TRBV2	.	TRBJ2-7	.	CANQHSRGIDEQYF	TGTGCCAACCAGCACTCCCGGGGTATCGACGAGCAGTACTTC
TRBV6-5	.	TRBJ1-6	.	CASTRGGRGTSPLHF	TGTGCCAGCACCCGGGGGGGCAGGGGAACCTCACCCCTCCACTTT
TRBV27	TRBD1	TRBJ1-1	.	CASKEQGKNTEAFF	TGTGCCAGCAAAGAACAGGGGAAGAACACTGAAGCTTTCTTT
TRBV5-6	TRBD1	TRBJ1-4	.	CASSLDRGTNNEKLFF	TGTGCCAGCAGCTTGGACAGGGGGACCAACAATGAAAAACTGTTTTTT
TRBV6-5	.	TRBJ1-2	.	CASPRAGALGYTF	TGTGCCTCTCCAAGGGCAGGGGCCCTTGGCTACACCTTC
TRBV12-5	.	TRBJ2-7	once	CASGLVAGPSYEQYF	TGTGCTAGTGGTTTGGTAGCAGGTCCCTCCTACGAGCAGTACTTC
TRBV5-1	TRBD2	TRBJ2-7	.	CASSKVAGPWEQYF	TGCGCCAGCAGCAAGGTAGCGGGGCCTTGGGAGCAGTACTTC
TRBV14	.	TRBJ2-7	.	CASSQRGGRDLHYEQYF	TGTGCCAGCAGCCAGCGTGGGGGCAGGGACCTTCACTACGAGCAGTACTTC
TRBV10-1	.	TRBJ1-5	few	CASSVGGDQPQHF	TGCGCCAGCAGCGTCGGAGGTGATCAGCCCCAGCATTTT
TRBV3-1/TRBV3-2	.	TRBJ1-1	.	CASSRQGYEAFF	TGTGCCAGCAGCCGGCAGGGATATGAAGCTTTCTTT
TRBV6-7	TRBD1	TRBJ2-7	once	CASSRQGRIREQYF	TGTGCCAGCAGCCGACAGGGCCGGATTAGGGAGCAGTACTTC
TRBV3-1/TRBV3-2	.	TRBJ1-3	.	CASSQVGGRAGNTIYF	TGTGCCAGCAGCCAAGTCGGGGGGCGAGCTGGAAACACCATATATTTT
TRBV6-2/TRBV6-3	TRBD1	TRBJ1-1	few	CASSRNTGGGTEAFF	TGTGCCAGCAGCCGGAATACAGGGGGCGGAACTGAAGCTTTCTTT
TRBV5-4	TRBD1	TRBJ2-7	.	CASSPGVRTGVYEQYF	TGTGCCAGCAGCCCCGGTGTGAGGACAGGGGTGTACGAGCAGTACTTC
TRBV7-9	TRBD1	TRBJ2-7	.	CASSQGAGDKTSYEQYF	TGTGCCAGCAGCCAGGGGGCTGGTGACAAAACATCCTACGAGCAGTACTTC
TRBV10-1	TRBD2	TRBJ2-1	once	CASSESLAGGPGPNEQFF	TGCGCCAGCAGTGAGTCACTAGCGGGGGGCCCGGGCCCCAATGAGCAGTTCTTC
TRBV21-1	.	TRBJ1-2	.	CASSKLVPTHRVSHGYTF	TGTGCCAGCAGCAAACTCGTGCCCACCCACAGGGTAAGTCATGGCTACACCTTC
TRBV5-6	.	TRBJ1-2	once	CASSLMGQERWGYTF	TGTGCCAGCAGCTTAATGGGTCAGGAAAGATGGGGCTACACCTTC
TRBV11-2	.	TRBJ2-2	.	CASSFVSDTGELFF	TGTGCCAGCAGCTTTGTCTCGGACACCGGGGAGCTGTTTTTT
TRBV9	.	TRBJ1-2	.	CASSVGSRVGNGYTF	TGTGCCAGCAGCGTCGGCAGCAGGGTCGGAAATGGCTACACCTTC
TRBV21-1	.	TRBJ1-3	.	CASSKEVWDLLGNTIYF	TGTGCCAGCAGCAAAGAGGTTTGGGACTTACTTGGAAACACCATATATTTT
TRBV5-4	.	TRBJ1-1	.	CASKTPRDTEAFF	TGTGCCAGTAAAACCCCCAGGGACACTGAAGCTTTCTTT
TRBV6-5	.	TRBJ1-4	.	CASRRQYNEKLFF	TGTGCCAGTCGCCGACAGTATAATGAAAAACTGTTTTTT
TRBV10-2	.	TRBJ1-6	.	CASSFGQLYNSPLHF	TGCGCCAGCAGTTTCGGACAGCTCTATAATTCACCCCTCCACTTT
TRBV11-2	TRBD1	TRBJ1-2	.	CASSLDRVRGAYGYTF	TGTGCCAGCAGCTTAGATAGGGTCAGGGGGGCCTATGGCTACACCTTC
TRBV29-1	TRBD1	TRBJ1-1	once	CSVEWTGRRTEAFF	TGCAGCGTTGAATGGACAGGGCGAAGAACTGAAGCTTTCTTT
TRBV5-4	TRBD2	TRBJ2-7	.	CASSLGASGGIPYEQYF	TGTGCCAGCAGCTTGGGGGCTAGCGGGGGAATCCCCTACGAGCAGTACTTC
TRBV4-3	.	TRBJ1-2	.	CASSQDKVKTSGYTF	TGCGCCAGCAGCCAAGATAAGGTTAAGACATCTGGCTACACCTTC
TRBV27	.	TRBJ1-2	.	CASSLRRGDGYTF	TGTGCCAGCAGTCTTAGGCGCGGGGATGGCTACACCTTC
TRBV5-1	TRBD1	TRBJ2-1	.	CASSGQGIDNEQFF	TGCGCCAGCAGCGGACAGGGAATTGACAATGAGCAGTTCTTC
TRBV24-1	.	TRBJ1-2	.	CATSDPRRHYTF	TGTGCCACCAGTGATCCTAGACGGCACTACACCTTC
TRBV6-5	.	TRBJ2-7	.	CASSSVAYEQYF	TGTGCCAGCAGTTCGGTAGCCTACGAGCAGTACTTC
TRBV7-2	.	TRBJ1-5	.	CASSLGLFNQPQHF	TGTGCCAGCAGCTTAGGGCTTTTCAATCAGCCCCAGCATTTT
TRBV23-1	.	TRBJ1-5	.	CASHGVSNQPQHF	TGCGCCAGCCACGGGGTTAGCAATCAGCCCCAGCATTTT
TRBV5-6	.	TRBJ1-1	once	CASSLVATEAFF	TGTGCCAGCAGCTTGGTGGCCACTGAAGCTTTCTTT
TRBV12-3/TRBV12-4	.	TRBJ2-7	.	CASSLFGYEQYF	TGTGCCAGCAGTTTATTCGGCTACGAGCAGTACTTC
TRBV7-8	TRBD1	TRBJ2-5	.	CASSPLTGGWWETQYF	TGTGCCAGCAGCCCCCTAACAGGGGGTTGGTGGGAGACCCAGTACTTC
TRBV20-1	.	TRBJ2-7	.	CSAREGYEQYF	TGCAGTGCTAGGGAGGGTTACGAGCAGTACTTC
TRBV4-2	TRBD2	TRBJ2-1	.	CASSHLAGGYNEQFF	TGTGCCAGCAGCCATTTAGCGGGGGGTTACAATGAGCAGTTCTTC
TRBV7-3	.	TRBJ1-1	.	CASSPGTEAFF	TGTGCCAGCAGCCCGGGCACTGAAGCTTTCTTT
TRBV7-8	TRBD2	TRBJ2-1	.	CASIGILGGDNEQFF	TGTGCCAGCATAGGGATCTTGGGGGGGGACAATGAGCAGTTCTTC